This T cell receptor (beta chain) was recorded in a study of control samples from healthy donors and cancer patients. The table came from immunoSEQ multiplex PCR; TCRdb's copy has only in-frame clones and leaves some out. This sample has about 110,000 clones; roughly 90% occur once, and the top ten carry 3.7%. This CDR3 region has 12 residues. The germline gives CDR1 MNHEY, CDR2 SMNVEV (reference sequence). Trimming cost V 5 bases and J 6 bases, with 7 bases left between them. This TCR was sampled from a woman aged 55-70 years with lung cancer. The chain recombines TRBV27 with TRBJ2-2; D might be TRBD2 (5 bases). Sequencing used PBMCs. CDR3 bases: TGTGCCAGCAGTCCGCGGGCCGGGGAGCTGTTTTTT. Translated, it gives CASSPRAGELFF.